These T cell receptor beta chains were read from a single sample in a study of blood T cell repertoires in COVID-19. The data were produced by immunoSEQ multiplex PCR, yet TCRdb's version contains in-frame clones alone and is incomplete. The sample has roughly 200,000 clones, 75% to 90% seen once; the top ten hold roughly 4.9%. Sample: PBMCs or T cells enriched from blood (not recorded which). Every receptor here comes from a woman aged 30 to 39 who had been exposed to COVID-19. CDR3s include the opening cysteine and the closing phenylalanine or tryptophan.

TRBJ2-7 TRBV7-9 CASTPPGQGNYEQYF
TRBJ2-2 TRBV10-3 CAIAGDRGFAGELFF
TRBJ2-3 TRBV25-1 CASSRASGGVDTQYF
TRBJ1-2 TRBV4-1 CASSQEGTGGGGYTF
TRBJ1-6 TRBV27 CASSPRQVVYNSPLHF
TRBJ1-1 TRBV29-1 CSVLWGTAVVEAFF
TRBJ2-1 TRBV6-5 CASSYVQGIDNEQFF
TRBJ1-1 TRBV6-1 CASSERRQGGTFF
TRBJ1-2 TRBV20-1 CSASRDFGYTF
TRBJ1-1 TRBV2 CASSWTGIGSEAFF
TRBJ1-2 TRBV5-1 CASSQRTGGYGYTF
TRBJ1-5 TRBV14 CASSQGGYSNQPQHF
TRBJ1-1 TRBV18 CASSPRTGGARTEAFF
TRBJ1-5 TRBV10-3 CAISESGSGYNQPQHF
TRBJ1-2 TRBV9 CASSVESRGHRYGYTF
TRBJ1-2 TRBV4-1 CASSQDLQGSGYGYTF
TRBJ2-7 TRBV4-1 CASRPNAGGYSFYEQYF
TRBJ2-2 TRBV19 CASSTLGAPTGELFF
TRBJ2-5 TRBV19 CASSPPGLQETQYF
TRBJ2-7 TRBV9 CASSAGGGYRSYEQYF
TRBJ1-2 TRBV15 CATSRDLATGGGYTF
TRBJ1-1 TRBV2 CASRAMNTEAFF
TRBJ1-2 TRBV3-1/TRBV3-2 CASSYSSGTGSYGYTF
TRBJ1-3 TRBV3-1/TRBV3-2 CASSRGTLDSGNTIYF
TRBJ1-5 TRBV7-8 CASKLGQENQPQHF
TRBJ2-4 TRBV29-1 CSVHPTGNIQYF
TRBJ1-1 TRBV5-1 CASSLAAGLIEAFF
TRBJ1-1 TRBV2 CASNEQGDTEAFF
TRBJ2-1 TRBV27 CASLRLGQGRNEQFF
TRBJ2-5 TRBV5-1 CASSPGTSGDGETQYF
TRBJ1-6 TRBV4-1 CASSENPSSYNSPLHF
TRBJ1-1 TRBV28 CASSPSGNTEAFF